This T cell receptor (beta chain) was recovered during a study of blood T cell repertoires in COVID-19 (dated by TCRdb to the early 2020s). Looking at the study overall: Samples from collaborators originated in the United States, Italy and Spain and spanned both the acute and convalescent phases of COVID-19. Where available, HLA class I and class II types were taken from metadata supplied by the sample provider and were not determined by assay-based typing. The repertoires were released in a freely available public database meant as a resource for research on the immune response to SARS-CoV-2. Sample metadata almost always included a de-identified subject ID, COVID-19 status, age in years and sex. The dataset comprised deeply sampled blood TCRbeta repertoires from subjects exposed to, actively infected with, or recovered from COVID-19. The samples were drawn from the first 160 participants of the ongoing ImmuneRACE study and from 950 to 1,500 subjects provided by 6 global collaborators. The material from the prospective study consisted of cDNA or gDNA derived from T cells, B-cell-depleted T cells, or PBMCs.

Here is what the overall study found, with its caveats: How much clinical and demographic metadata was included differed by source and by participant, and the metadata was provided uncurated.

Each collaborating institution followed its own protocols to collect whole blood in K2EDTA tubes. For TCRbeta analysis, collaborators shipped samples as frozen whole blood, isolated PBMCs, or DNA extracted from either of those sample types. As to this clone: Its antigen is still unknown. No clone much larger than this one lies a single base away; base qualities are absent.

TCRbeta CDR3 regions were amplified from genomic DNA by means of the immunoSEQ Assay, a bias-controlled multiplex PCR. The original pipeline was this. The number of nucleated cells in each sample was estimated from the amplification of reference gene primers within the assay. Sequence reads were collapsed and filtered to measure the absolute abundance of every unique TCRbeta CDR3 rearrangement. For each sample, productive Simpson clonality was calculated by taking the square root of Simpson's diversity index across productive rearrangements. TCRdb limited this immuneACCESS table to in-frame rearrangements with V and J called. A share of clones is missing; checked studies link under half to unresolved V genes, and the rest is unexplained. V, J and clone size derive from that table, while D and trimming were established from the DNA sequence. This sample comprises 180,000 or so clones, about 91% of them detected only once. The ten largest clones take up about 1.6% of the sample.

The germline V gene (reference sequence) sets CDR1 to LGHDT and CDR2 to YNNKEL. V loses 6 bases of germline sequence and J loses 1 base, and the interval between the two ends is 15 bases. Taken from cysteine to phenylalanine, the CDR3 has 15 residues. The read is trimmed to its CDR3 DNA, 45 bases read in frame from base 1. This sequence was found in a woman in her fifties or sixties with acute or convalescent COVID-19. The sequence links TRBV3-1 (or the pseudogene TRBV3-2) to TRBJ1-1; tentative D gene TRBD1, with 5 bases matching. Material: peripheral blood. The bases are TGTGCCAGCAGTCCTACAGGTATTCGGAACACTGAAGCTTTCTTT. This gives the protein CASSPTGIRNTEAFF.